The present TCR beta chain was sequenced within a study of T and B cells in COVID-19 patients. Study observations and caveats: Patients with COVID-19 reportedly showed strongly skewed T cell receptor beta variable and joining gene usage.

Multiplex PCR with BIOMED2 TRB-A/B primer pools amplified TRB rearrangements. Via MiXCR, TCRdb re-called the multiplex PCR reads, giving one row per CDR3 protein. The sample includes some 17,000 distinct CDR3 sequences, under 35% seen only once; the top ten take about 3%. This CDR3 spans 14 amino acids. V was cut by 5 bases and J by 3 bases, with 14 bases left in between. From germline, CDR1 is MNHNS and CDR2 SASEGT. This clonotype was found a few times. The antigen remains undetermined. Each TRB amplification used about 230-550 ng of genomic DNA from blood. Specimen: blood. This receptor was obtained from a human donor who had recovered from COVID-19. The chain has TRBV6-1 and TRBJ2-7, with a possible D match to TRBD1 (5 bases). CDR3: CASSPVGVGYEQYF. The CDR3 DNA is TGTGCCAGCAGTCCTGTAGGGGTTGGCTACGAGCAGTACTTC.